The T cell receptor beta chain described here comes from a study of cytomegalovirus exposure and HLA in healthy donors. Findings and caveats of the study: Reportedly, TCR beta sequences accurately predicted HLA-A and HLA-B alleles in most subjects. Compared with the approximately 680-donor mean, an Asian-associated ancestry cluster reportedly had fewer N-insertions, according to a later analysis. Productive status was seen about 87% or about 30% of the time for most TCR beta V segments in an earlier analysis.

Concerning this clone itself: Its antigen is unknown.

Unmatched junction bases numbered 8, after V lost 4 bases and J lost 8 bases. Germline loops: CDR1 SGHRS, CDR2 YFSETQ. CDR3 length: 13 amino acids. The PCR contained 60 Vbeta and 13 Jbeta primers. TCRdb's copy holds only in-frame clones and misses some; the assay was immunoSEQ multiplex PCR. The sample includes about 98,000 clones, roughly two thirds of them seen just once. Specimen: PBMCs. The V gene is TRBV5-1, the J gene TRBJ1-2; 7 bases are a match to TRBD1. This TCR came from a man aged 50 to 59 in good health and CMV-seronegative. CDR3 residues: CASSPRTGGGYTF. The CDR3 region has the DNA TGCGCCAGCAGCCCCCGGACAGGAGGGGGCTACACCTTC.